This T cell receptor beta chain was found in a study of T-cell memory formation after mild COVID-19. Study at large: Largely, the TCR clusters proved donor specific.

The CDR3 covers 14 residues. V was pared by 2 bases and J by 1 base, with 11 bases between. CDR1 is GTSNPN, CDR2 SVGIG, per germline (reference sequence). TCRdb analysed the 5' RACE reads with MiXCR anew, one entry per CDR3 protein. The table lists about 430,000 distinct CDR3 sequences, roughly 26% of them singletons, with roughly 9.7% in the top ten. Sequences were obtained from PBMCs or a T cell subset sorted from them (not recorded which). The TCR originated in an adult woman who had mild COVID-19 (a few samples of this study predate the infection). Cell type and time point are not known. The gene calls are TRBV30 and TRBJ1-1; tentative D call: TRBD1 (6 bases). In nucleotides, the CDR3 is TGTGCCTGGAGTTTGGGGGCCGAGAACACTGAAGCTTTCTTT. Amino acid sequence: CAWSLGAENTEAFF.